The 5 T cell receptor beta chains presented below share a single source sample, sequenced in a study of a mutant IDH1 vaccine in newly diagnosed glioma. The time point is: week 47, end of study. Vaccination comprised doses that each held 300 ug of mutant IDH1 20-mer peptide, plus topical imiquimod. Profiled with immunoSEQ multiplex PCR; TCRdb holds only in-frame clones, not every one. This sample has roughly 25,000 clones, with about 80% found just once. Their recognized antigens are unknown. The starting material was PBMCs, obtained from a glioma patient whose treatment included an IDH1 peptide vaccine. The receptors stem from a man in his forties with glioma. Some clones in this sample may be carry-over from other donors' samples.

J is TRBJ2-1 and V is TRBV5-6; 9 bases are shared with TRBD2. V lost 0 bases to trimming and J lost 4 bases; unmatched junction nucleotides: 8. The length of the CDR3 is 17 residues. The germline V gene has CDR1 SGHDT and CDR2 YYEEEE. The CDR3 DNA reads TGTGCCAGCAGCTTGGAAGCGGGGGGACTCGGATACAATGAGCAGTTCTTC. This encodes CASSLEAGGLGYNEQFF.

V is TRBV4-1 and J is TRBJ1-4, with a weak D call TRBD1 (5 bases). This CDR3 contains 14 residues. The germline V gene has CDR1 MGHRA and CDR2 YSYEKL. V lost 0 bases and J lost 11, with 13 bases in between. CDR3 coding DNA: TGCGCCAGCAGCCAAGACAGGCGGGGGGAGAAACTGTTTTTT. The encoded protein is CASSQDRRGEKLFF.

Remarks on this clone: Its ends do not fully match the called genes, so a read error is possible. V is TRBV7-2 and J is TRBJ1-5, with unresolved D. The CDR3 has 15 residues. Looked up from germline, CDR1 is SGHTA and CDR2 is FQGNSA. DNA for the CDR3: TGTGCCAGCAGGTTAGGAGGTTATAGCAATCAGCCCCAGCATTTT. Amino acids: CASRLGGYSNQPQHF.

As regards this clone: Other DNA sequences within the sample encode an identical CDR3. The chain joins TRBV14 to TRBJ1-1; D gene ambiguous. The CDR3 totals 13 residues. V lost 2 bases, J lost 0 bases, and 4 bases lay in between. Germline V gene lookup returns CDR1 SGHDN and CDR2 FVKESK. The CDR3 DNA sequence: TGTGCCAGCAGCCAACAGTTGAACACTGAAGCTTTCTTT. It codes for CASSQQLNTEAFF.

This clone occurred a few times. The chain recombines TRBV4-1 with TRBJ1-5; D is unclear. Germline V gene lookup returns CDR1 MGHRA and CDR2 YSYEKL. Trimming left V 0 bases short and J 2 bases short, with 11 bases between. This CDR3 is built from 16 residues. The CDR3 loop reads CASSQDGGIGNQPQHF. The DNA of the CDR3 is TGCGCCAGCAGCCAAGATGGCGGAATTGGCAATCAGCCCCAGCATTTT.